Described below is a single T cell receptor (beta chain) sequence and its context. Germline CDR1 reads MNHEY; CDR2 reads SMNVEV (reference sequence). CDR3 length equals 16 residues. V shed 5 bases, J shed 1 base, and the junction held 7 bases outside the gene matches. Here immunoSEQ multiplex PCR was the method, and the copy in TCRdb shows in-frame clones only, minus some. The data hold approximately 97,000 clones, with about 91% observed a single time. These data belong to a study of blood T cell repertoires in COVID-19. Material: peripheral blood. This rearrangement joins TRBV27 to TRBJ1-3; 8 positions agree with TRBD1. The TCR originated in a man younger than 35 with acute or convalescent COVID-19. In DNA form, the CDR3 reads TGTGCCAGCAGTCCATGGACAGGGAGATCTGGAAACACCATATATTTT. This codes for CASSPWTGRSGNTIYF.